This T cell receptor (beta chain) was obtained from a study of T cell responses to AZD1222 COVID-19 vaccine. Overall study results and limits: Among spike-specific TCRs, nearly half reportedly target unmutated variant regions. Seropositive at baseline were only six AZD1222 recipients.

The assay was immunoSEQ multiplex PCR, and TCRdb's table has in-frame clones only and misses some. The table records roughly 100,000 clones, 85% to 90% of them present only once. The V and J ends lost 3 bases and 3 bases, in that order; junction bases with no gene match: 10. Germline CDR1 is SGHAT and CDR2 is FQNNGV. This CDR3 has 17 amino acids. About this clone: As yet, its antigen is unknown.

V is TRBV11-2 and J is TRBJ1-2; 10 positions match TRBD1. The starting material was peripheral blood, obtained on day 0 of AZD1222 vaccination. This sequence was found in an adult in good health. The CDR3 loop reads CASSLGPGQGLDYGYTF. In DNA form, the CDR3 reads TGTGCCAGCAGCTTGGGACCGGGACAGGGGTTAGACTATGGCTACACCTTC.